This passage covers 14 T cell receptor beta chains from one sample sequenced in a study of cytomegalovirus exposure and HLA in healthy donors. This PCR relied on a set of 60 Vbeta primers and 13 Jbeta primers. Some clones are missing from TCRdb's copy, which holds only in-frame ones; the method was immunoSEQ multiplex PCR. The table lists about 84,000 clones, more than 50% of them singletons. The sequenced sample consisted of PBMCs. The receptors derive from a woman aged 40-49 years in good health and CMV-seropositive.

The chain couples TRBV5-4 to TRBJ1-2; 7 bases map to TRBD1. The CDR3 loop spans 14 amino acids. With 4 bases clipped from V and 0 bases from J, the junction kept 3 bases outside the gene matches. The germline gives CDR1 SGHNT, CDR2 YYREEE (reference sequence). As DNA, the CDR3 is TGTGCCAGCAGCCCACAGGGGACTAACTATGGCTACACCTTC. Its translation: CASSPQGTNYGYTF.

The chain combines TRBV7-2 with TRBJ1-2, with D possibly matching TRBD1 (6 bases). With 5 bases removed from V and 4 bases from J, the gap between germline ends came to 11 bases. Germline V gives CDR1 SGHTA, CDR2 FQGNSA. The CDR3 consists of 13 residues. CDR3 residues: CASSGGAFYGYTF. CDR3 coding DNA: TGTGCCAGCAGCGGGGGGGCCTTCTATGGCTACACCTTC. The entire variable domain, with the rest obtained from reference TRBV7-2 and TRBJ1-2, is as follows: GAGVSQSPSNKVTEKGKDVELRCDPISGHTALYWYRQSLGQGLEFLIYFQGNSAPDKSGLPSDRFSAERTGGSVSTLTIQRTQQEDSAVYLCASSGGAFYGYTFGSGTRLTVV.

This clone was detected a few times. The chain has TRBV20-1 and TRBJ2-5; no firm D call. V was trimmed by 6 bases and J by 4 bases, leaving 6 bases between them. CDR3 size: 10 residues. Looked up from germline, CDR1 is DFQATT and CDR2 is SNEGSKA (reference sequence). CDR3 nucleotides: TGCAGTGCGGCGGCAGAGACCCAGTACTTC. Translated: CSAAAETQYF.

The chain is built from TRBV5-4 and TRBJ2-2; 15 nucleotides line up with TRBD2. V shed 4 bases and J 4 bases; nucleotides not matched to a gene: 8. Looked up from germline, CDR1 is SGHNT and CDR2 is YYREEE (reference sequence). CDR3 length: 18 amino acids. The CDR3 loop is CASSDPGLAGGVTGELFF. CDR3 DNA: TGTGCCAGCAGCGATCCGGGACTAGCGGGAGGTGTCACCGGGGAGCTGTTTTTT. Full variable domain (outside the CDR3, taken from reference TRBV5-4 and TRBJ2-2): ETGVTQSPTHLIKTRGQQVTLRCSSQSGHNTVSWYQQALGQGPQFIFQYYREEENGRGNFPPRFSGLQFPNYSSELNVNALELDDSALYLCASSDPGLAGGVTGELFFGEGSRLTVL.

This clone was seen a few times. This rearrangement joins TRBV6-5 to TRBJ1-2; weak D call: TRBD1 (6 bases). Germline lookup yields CDR1 MNHEY and CDR2 SVGAGI. The CDR3 consists of 14 residues. The ends were cut back, 6 bases at V and 6 bases at J, with 17 bases in the middle. The CDR3, as DNA: TGTGCCAGCAGGAGACCCCAGGGGATGAATGGCTACACCTTC. This sequence encodes CASRRPQGMNGYTF.

This chain joins TRBV4-1 and TRBJ2-3, with 8 bases aligning to TRBD2. Trimming cost V 0 bases and J 5 bases; bases outside gene matches: 7. Looked up from germline, CDR1 is MGHRA and CDR2 is YSYEKL. This CDR3 has 16 residues. CDR3 amino acids: CASSQDLREGIDTQYF. The CDR3 region has the DNA TGCGCCAGCAGCCAAGATCTACGGGAGGGCATAGATACGCAGTATTTT.

This clone was found a few times. The chain couples TRBV28 to TRBJ1-2; D is unresolved. The CDR3 runs 12 residues. The germline gives CDR1 MDHEN, CDR2 SYDVKM. The germline V and J ends were trimmed by 5 bases and 0 bases, with 4 bases remaining between them. The CDR3 bases are TGTGCCAGCAGTCTAGCTAACTATGGCTACACCTTC. Translated, it gives CASSLANYGYTF.

The V call is TRBV6-1, the J call TRBJ2-7, with TRBD1 as a possible D gene (5 bases). Trimming pared 3 bases from V and 0 bases from J, leaving 15 bases between. Per germline, CDR1 MNHNS and CDR2 SASEGT. CDR3 size: 16 residues. Here the CDR3 DNA reads TGTGCCAGCAGTGAGTCGACAGCCGGATACTCCTACGAGCAGTACTTC. It specifies CASSESTAGYSYEQYF.

This clone was recorded a few times. The chain joins TRBV28 to TRBJ2-7; 8 bases align to TRBD1. J was trimmed by 4 bases and V by 4 bases; bases with no gene match: 18. Germline lookup yields CDR1 MDHEN and CDR2 SYDVKM. CDR3 length equals 18 residues. CDR3 loop: CASSSIDIDRGRIYEQYF. CDR3 sequence (DNA): TGTGCCAGCAGTTCGATAGATATCGACAGGGGCAGAATATACGAGCAGTACTTC.

The rearrangement joins TRBV5-6 to TRBJ2-2; 11 bases are a match to TRBD2. The CDR3 loop spans 17 amino acids. CDR1 and CDR2 (germline): SGHDT, YYEEEE. Unmatched junction bases numbered 8, after V lost 2 bases and J lost 5 bases. For the CDR3, the DNA is TGTGCCAGCAGCTTATTCGTAGCGGGAGGGCCGACCGGGGAGCTGTTTTTT. It yields the protein CASSLFVAGGPTGELFF.

This clone was detected only a few times. The chain is built from TRBV19 and TRBJ1-5, with 10 bases identical to TRBD1. Germline loops: CDR1 LNHDA, CDR2 SQIVND (reference sequence). V trimming: 6 bases; J trimming: 4 bases; junction bases outside the gene matches: 6. This CDR3 is 15 amino acids long. The DNA for the CDR3 is TGTGCCAGTAGCCGACAGGGGGCGACGAATCAGCCCCAGCATTTT. It codes for CASSRQGATNQPQHF.

This clone was seen a handful of times. V gene TRBV5-1 combines with J gene TRBJ2-7, with a tentative D call TRBD2 (6 bases). Trimming pared 0 bases from V and 8 bases from J, leaving 21 bases between. The CDR3 totals 16 residues. CDR1 and CDR2 (germline): SGHRS, YFSETQ. Written as DNA, the CDR3 is TGCGCCAGCAGCTTGGTATCGGGAGACAGCGAACCCCAGCAGTACTTC. It codes for CASSLVSGDSEPQQYF.

V gene TRBV6-5 combines with J gene TRBJ2-2; D possibly corresponds to TRBD2 (6 bases). Germline loops: CDR1 MNHEY, CDR2 SVGAGI. The V and J ends lost 1 base and 6 bases respectively, with 12 bases between them. The length of the CDR3 is 15 residues. The CDR3 is CASSYFGSGAGELFF. CDR3 nucleotides: TGTGCCAGCAGTTACTTCGGGAGTGGTGCCGGGGAGCTGTTTTTT.

This sequence joins TRBV10-2 and TRBJ2-5, with 9 bases matching TRBD2. The germline gives CDR1 WSHSY, CDR2 SAAADI. J lost 5 bases, V lost 3 bases, and 10 bases had no gene match. There are 16 residues in the CDR3. This CDR3 is CASSDPGAGGGETQYF. The CDR3 DNA sequence: TGCGCCAGCAGTGATCCCGGAGCGGGAGGTGGGGAGACCCAGTACTTC.